This T cell receptor (beta chain) derives from a study of blood T cell repertoires in COVID-19. At the level of the study: Both acute and convalescent COVID-19 samples were obtained from the United States, Italy and Spain. The analysed material was cDNA or gDNA that came from T cells, B-cell-depleted T cells, or PBMCs.

Per the original data handling: Amplification of reference gene primers was used by the study to estimate nucleated cell counts. Generated by immunoSEQ multiplex PCR, the TCRdb table keeps only in-frame clones and is missing some. V and J calls and clone size are given by that table; D and trimming were obtained from the DNA. The sample shows 100,000 to 150,000 clones, around 88% of them seen only once. Losses at the gene ends were 4 bases for V and 5 bases for J; bases not matched to a gene: 10. Germline CDR1 is LGHNA and CDR2 is YNFKEQ. The CDR3 is made up of 15 amino acids. The genes are TRBV4-2 and TRBJ1-2; 7 nucleotides agree with TRBD1. This clonotype was sampled from a man between 50 and 59 years old with acute or convalescent COVID-19. The sequencing sample was made of peripheral blood. The CDR3 sequence is CASSRDQTGTYGYTF. In DNA, the CDR3 is TGTGCCAGCAGCCGAGACCAGACAGGGACTTATGGCTACACCTTC.